The present TCR beta chain was sequenced within a study of blood T cell repertoires in COVID-19. Overall study: Spain, Italy and the United States supplied samples that represented acute and convalescent COVID-19. In each case, the material was cDNA or gDNA derived from T cells, B-cell-depleted T cells, or PBMCs.

The germline V gene has CDR1 MGHRA and CDR2 YSYEKL. V was clipped by 1 base and J by 9 bases; unmatched bases: 6. The CDR3 runs to 14 residues. Original handling: Nucleated cell counts were estimated from reference gene primer amplification. The assay was immunoSEQ multiplex PCR, and TCRdb's table has in-frame clones only and misses some. V and J calls and clone size are copied from that table; D and trimming were computed from the DNA. The table records about 150,000 clones, more than 80% of them present only once. What was sequenced was peripheral blood. This receptor was taken from a man in his 70s with acute or convalescent COVID-19. The chain links TRBV4-1 to TRBJ1-5; 7 bases line up with TRBD1. The CDR3 loop is CASSQAGQARPQHF. The CDR3 region has the DNA TGCGCCAGCAGCCAAGCCGGACAGGCAAGGCCCCAGCATTTT.